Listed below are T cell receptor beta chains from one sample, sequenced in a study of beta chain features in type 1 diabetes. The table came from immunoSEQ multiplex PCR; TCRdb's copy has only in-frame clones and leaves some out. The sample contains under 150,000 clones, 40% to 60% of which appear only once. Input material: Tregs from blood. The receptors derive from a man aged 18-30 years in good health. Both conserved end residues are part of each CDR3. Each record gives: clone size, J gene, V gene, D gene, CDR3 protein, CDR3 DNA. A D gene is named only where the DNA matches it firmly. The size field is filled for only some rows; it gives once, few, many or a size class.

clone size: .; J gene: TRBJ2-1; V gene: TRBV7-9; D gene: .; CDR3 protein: CASSLLKRYEQFF; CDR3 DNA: TGTGCCAGCAGCTTATTAAAGAGATATGAGCAGTTCTTC
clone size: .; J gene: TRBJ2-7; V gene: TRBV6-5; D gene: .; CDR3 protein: CASRARDNSYEQYF; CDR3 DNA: TGTGCCAGCAGAGCTAGGGACAACTCCTACGAGCAGTACTTC
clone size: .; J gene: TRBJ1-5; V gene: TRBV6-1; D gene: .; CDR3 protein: CASSGQSNQPQHF; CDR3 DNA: TGTGCCAGCAGTGGTCAGAGCAATCAGCCCCAGCATTTT
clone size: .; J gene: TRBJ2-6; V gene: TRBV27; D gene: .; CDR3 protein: CASSLSLGGRWSSRANVLTF; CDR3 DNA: TGTGCCAGCAGTTTATCGCTGGGGGGGCGGTGGTCGTCTAGGGCCAACGTCCTGACTTTC
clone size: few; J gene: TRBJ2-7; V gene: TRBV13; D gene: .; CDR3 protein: CASSRLLSSYEQYF; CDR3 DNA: TGTGCCAGCAGCAGACTCCTGAGCTCCTACGAGCAGTACTTC
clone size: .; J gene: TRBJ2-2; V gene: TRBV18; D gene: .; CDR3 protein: CASSPQTGGGGELFF; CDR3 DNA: TGTGCCAGCTCACCTCAGACAGGAGGAGGCGGGGAGCTGTTTTTT
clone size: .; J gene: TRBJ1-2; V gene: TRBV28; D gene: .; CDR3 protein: CASQWSDYGYTF; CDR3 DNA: TGTGCCAGCCAATGGTCGGACTATGGCTACACCTTC
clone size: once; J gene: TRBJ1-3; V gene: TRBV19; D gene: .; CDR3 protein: CASSIYVGGSGNTIYF; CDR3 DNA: TGTGCCAGTAGTATCTATGTAGGCGGCTCTGGAAACACCATATATTTT
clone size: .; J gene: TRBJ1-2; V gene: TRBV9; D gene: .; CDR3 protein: CASSVESRAYGYTF; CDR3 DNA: TGTGCCAGCAGCGTAGAATCCAGGGCCTATGGCTACACCTTC
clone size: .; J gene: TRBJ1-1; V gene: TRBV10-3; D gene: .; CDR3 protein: CAISESRSGDTEAFF; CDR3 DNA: TGTGCCATCAGTGAGTCGCGGAGCGGGGACACTGAAGCTTTCTTT
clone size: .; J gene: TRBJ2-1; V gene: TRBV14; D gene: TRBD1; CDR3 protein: CASSQVKDRGYNEQFF; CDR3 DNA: TGTGCCAGCAGCCAAGTTAAGGACAGGGGTTACAATGAGCAGTTCTTC
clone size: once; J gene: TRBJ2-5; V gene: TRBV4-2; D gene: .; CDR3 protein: CASSQDRRQMLQETQYF; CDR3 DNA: TGTGCCAGCAGCCAAGACCGCCGACAGATGCTTCAAGAGACCCAGTACTTC
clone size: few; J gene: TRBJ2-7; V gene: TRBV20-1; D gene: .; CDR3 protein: CSADSYEQYF; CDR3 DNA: TGCAGTGCTGACAGCTACGAGCAGTACTTC
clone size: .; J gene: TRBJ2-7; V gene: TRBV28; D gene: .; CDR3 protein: CASSGGPLYF; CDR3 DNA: TGTGCCAGCAGCGGGGGACCCCTGTACTTC
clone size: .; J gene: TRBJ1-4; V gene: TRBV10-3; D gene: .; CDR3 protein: CAISDPGGTTNEKLFF; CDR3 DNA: TGTGCCATCAGTGACCCCGGAGGGACAACTAATGAAAAACTGTTTTTT
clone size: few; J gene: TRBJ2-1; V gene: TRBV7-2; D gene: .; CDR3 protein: CASSLDYSYNEQFF; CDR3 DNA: TGTGCCAGCAGCTTAGACTACTCCTACAATGAGCAGTTCTTC
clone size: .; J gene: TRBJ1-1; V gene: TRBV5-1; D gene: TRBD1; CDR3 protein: CASSFFSGGYTEAFF; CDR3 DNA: TGCGCCAGCAGCTTCTTCTCAGGGGGTTACACTGAAGCTTTCTTT
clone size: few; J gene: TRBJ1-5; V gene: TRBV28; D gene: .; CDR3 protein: CASSRTPYRDQPQHF; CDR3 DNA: TGTGCCAGCAGCCGGACCCCTTACAGGGATCAGCCCCAGCATTTT
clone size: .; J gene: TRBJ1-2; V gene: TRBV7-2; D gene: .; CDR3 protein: CASSFGPIGVYGYTF; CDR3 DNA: TGTGCCAGCAGCTTTGGGCCGATAGGGGTCTATGGCTACACCTTC
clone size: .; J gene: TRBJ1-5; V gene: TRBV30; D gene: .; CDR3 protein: CAWRTNSNQPQHF; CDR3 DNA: TGTGCCTGGAGAACTAATAGCAATCAGCCCCAGCATTTT
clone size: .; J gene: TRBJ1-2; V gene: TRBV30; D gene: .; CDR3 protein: CAWSVGGGAGYTF; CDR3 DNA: TGTGCCTGGAGTGTAGGGGGGGGTGCTGGCTACACCTTC
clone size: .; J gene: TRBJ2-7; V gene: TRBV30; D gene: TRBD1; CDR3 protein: CAWSRDRTEQYF; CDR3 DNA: TGTGCCTGGAGCCGGGACAGGACCGAGCAGTACTTC
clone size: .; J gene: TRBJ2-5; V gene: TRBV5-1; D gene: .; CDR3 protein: CASSLDLELNF; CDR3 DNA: TGCGCCAGCAGCTTGGATTTAGAGCTGAACTTC
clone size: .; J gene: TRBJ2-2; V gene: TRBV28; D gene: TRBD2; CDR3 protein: CASSPFAGGAGELFF; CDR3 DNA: TGTGCCAGCAGTCCCTTCGCGGGAGGGGCCGGGGAGCTGTTTTTT
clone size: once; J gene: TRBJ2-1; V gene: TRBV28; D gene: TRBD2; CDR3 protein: CASSPSGRAYNEQFF; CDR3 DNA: TGTGCCAGCAGCCCAAGCGGGAGGGCCTACAATGAGCAGTTCTTC
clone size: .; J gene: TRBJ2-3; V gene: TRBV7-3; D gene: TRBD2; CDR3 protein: CASTRGVGDTQYF; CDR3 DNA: TGTGCCAGCACCCGGGGGGTGGGGGATACGCAGTATTTT
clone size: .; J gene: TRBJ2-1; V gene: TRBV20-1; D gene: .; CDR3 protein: CAPTGVNEQFF; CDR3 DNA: TGCGCCCCTACGGGAGTCAATGAGCAGTTCTTC
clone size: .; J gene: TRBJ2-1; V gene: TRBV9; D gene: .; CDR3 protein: CASSVGPHEQFF; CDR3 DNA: TGTGCCAGCAGCGTAGGGCCCCATGAGCAGTTCTTC
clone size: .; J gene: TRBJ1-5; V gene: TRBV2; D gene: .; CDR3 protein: CASSGRGVSNQPQHF; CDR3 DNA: TGTGCCAGCAGTGGGCGGGGAGTTAGCAATCAGCCCCAGCATTTT
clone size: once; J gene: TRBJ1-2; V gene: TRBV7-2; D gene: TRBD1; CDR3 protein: CASSSLIGQGVYTF; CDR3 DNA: TGTGCCAGCAGCTCACTAATCGGACAGGGTGTCTACACCTTC
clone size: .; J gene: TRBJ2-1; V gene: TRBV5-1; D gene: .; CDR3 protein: CASSPLSGSYNEQFF; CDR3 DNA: TGCGCCAGCAGCCCCCTCTCCGGTTCCTACAATGAGCAGTTCTTC
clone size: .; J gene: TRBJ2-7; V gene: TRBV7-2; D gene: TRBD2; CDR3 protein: CASSFASGTYEQYF; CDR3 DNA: TGTGCCAGCAGCTTCGCTAGCGGAACCTACGAGCAGTACTTC
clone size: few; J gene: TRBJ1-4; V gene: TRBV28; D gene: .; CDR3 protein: CASSFISTEKLFF; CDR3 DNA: TGTGCCAGCAGTTTTATATCCACAGAAAAACTGTTTTTT
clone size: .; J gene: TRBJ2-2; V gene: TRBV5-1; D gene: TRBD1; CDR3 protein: CASSFLGQGASIGELFF; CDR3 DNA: TGCGCCAGCAGCTTTCTAGGACAGGGGGCTTCGATCGGGGAGCTGTTTTTT
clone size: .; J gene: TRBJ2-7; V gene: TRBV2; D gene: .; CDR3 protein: CASSPTLLHTRAGHEQYF; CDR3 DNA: TGTGCCAGCAGTCCCACTCTCCTACATACTAGGGCCGGCCACGAGCAGTACTTC
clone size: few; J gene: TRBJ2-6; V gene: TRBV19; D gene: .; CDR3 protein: CASSIVSAFYLSGANVLTF; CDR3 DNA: TGTGCCAGTAGTATAGTTTCTGCGTTCTACCTCTCTGGGGCCAACGTCCTGACTTTC
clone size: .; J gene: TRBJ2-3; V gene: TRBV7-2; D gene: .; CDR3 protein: CASSSGNIASTDTQYF; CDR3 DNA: TGTGCCAGCAGCTCGGGGAACATTGCTAGCACAGATACGCAGTATTTT
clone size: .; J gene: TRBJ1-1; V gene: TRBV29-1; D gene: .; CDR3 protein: CSVDAGLNTEAFF; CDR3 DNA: TGCAGCGTTGATGCAGGCTTGAACACTGAAGCTTTCTTT
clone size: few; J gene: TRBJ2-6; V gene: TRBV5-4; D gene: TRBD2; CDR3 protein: CAIHRQPAGGLGANVLTF; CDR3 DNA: TGTGCCATCCACCGGCAGCCAGCGGGGGGGCTCGGGGCCAACGTCCTGACTTTC
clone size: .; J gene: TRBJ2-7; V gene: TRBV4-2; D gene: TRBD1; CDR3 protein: CASSHPGQNYEQYF; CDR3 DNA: TGTGCCAGCAGCCACCCGGGACAGAACTACGAGCAGTACTTC
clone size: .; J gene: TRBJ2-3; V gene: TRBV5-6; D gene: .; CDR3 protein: CASSTPLQGYTDTQYF; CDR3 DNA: TGTGCCAGCAGCACCCCCCTACAGGGCTACACAGATACGCAGTATTTT
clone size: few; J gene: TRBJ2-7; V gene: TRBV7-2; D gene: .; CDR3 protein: CASSLLLFPQYF; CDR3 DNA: TGTGCCAGCAGCTTACTACTCTTTCCGCAGTACTTC
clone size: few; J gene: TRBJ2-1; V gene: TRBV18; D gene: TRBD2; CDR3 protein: CASSPPRLADEQFF; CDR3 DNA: TGTGCCAGCTCACCACCAAGACTAGCAGATGAGCAGTTCTTC
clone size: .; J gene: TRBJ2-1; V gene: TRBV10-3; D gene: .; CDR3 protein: CAIRSGTTAYNEQFF; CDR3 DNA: TGTGCCATCAGATCCGGGACAACTGCCTACAATGAGCAGTTCTTC
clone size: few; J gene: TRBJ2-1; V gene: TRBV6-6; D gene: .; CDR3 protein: CASRPPGQLYNEQFF; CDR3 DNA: TGTGCCAGCAGGCCCCCAGGACAGTTGTACAATGAGCAGTTCTTC